Below, 11 T cell receptor beta chains from the same sample are listed, as sequenced in a study of response to subunit inactivated influenza vaccine. Using its own MiXCR run on the RT-PCR reads, TCRdb lists one record per CDR3 protein. The sample carries some 850,000 distinct CDR3 sequences, about 18% recorded once. Here the sequenced sample was PBMCs from blood, taken roughly 5 days after vaccination. These receptors were taken from a man aged 50-60 years who received an inactivated influenza vaccine.

This chain links TRBV15 with TRBJ2-1, with D perhaps matching TRBD1 (6 bases). The CDR3 covers 12 residues. The germline V gene has CDR1 LNHNV and CDR2 YYDKDF (reference sequence). Trimming stripped 4 bases from V and 7 bases from J, with 8 bases between. CDR3 coding DNA: TGTGCCACCAGCACCGACAGGAATGAGCAGTTCTTC. Translation: CATSTDRNEQFF. The variable domain in full, completed from reference TRBV15 and TRBJ2-1, reads DAMVIQNPRYQVTQFGKPVTLSCSQTLNHNVMYWYQQKSSQAPKLLFHYYDKDFNNEADTPDNFQSRRPNTSFCFLDIRSPGLGDTAMYLCATSTDRNEQFFGPGTRLTVL.

The genes are TRBV5-5 and TRBJ2-7; D is unclear. CDR3 size: 18 residues. Trimming pared 1 base from V and 4 bases from J, leaving 24 bases between. Per germline, CDR1 SGHKS and CDR2 YYEKEE (reference sequence). The CDR3 DNA sequence: TGTGCCAGCAGCTTGTCCTTCGGGTCTGTTGGTTTCCCTTACGAGCAGTACTTC. Residues: CASSLSFGSVGFPYEQYF.

This clonotype was picked up a small number of times. J is TRBJ1-5 and V is TRBV6-1; D not resolved. The length of the CDR3 is 11 residues. Trimming removed 6 bases at V and 5 bases at J, with 5 bases between. CDR1 and CDR2 from the germline V gene are MNHNS and SASEGT. For the CDR3, the DNA is TGTGCCAGCAGGTGGGATCAGCCCCAGCATTTT. It codes for CASRWDQPQHF.

The gene calls are TRBV29-1 and TRBJ2-5, with a weak D call TRBD2 (6 bases). With 6 bases removed from V and 1 base from J, the gap between germline ends came to 9 bases. There are 12 residues in the CDR3. Germline assignment: CDR1 SQVTM and CDR2 ANQGSEA. In DNA form, the CDR3 reads TGCAGCGTGGCCGGGGGCCAAGAGACCCAGTACTTC. Translating it yields CSVAGGQETQYF.

This clonotype was observed a handful of times. The chain combines TRBV6-5 with TRBJ2-7; D unresolved. The CDR3 length is 13 residues. The V gene's germline CDR1 is MNHEY and CDR2 SVGAGI. Deletions cut 2 bases from V and 3 bases from J, with 8 bases between. This CDR3 reads CASSYARNYEQYF. The CDR3 DNA is TGTGCCAGCAGTTACGCTAGGAACTACGAGCAGTACTTC.

The CDR3 spells CASSLTGPGEQYF. As DNA, the CDR3 is TGTGCCAGCAGCTTAACGGGCCCGGGCGAGCAGTACTTC. The chain carries TRBV11-2 and TRBJ2-7; unclear D gene. V gave up 2 bases and J gave up 6 bases, with 11 bases separating them. Germline CDR1 is SGHAT and CDR2 is FQNNGV. This CDR3 spans 13 amino acids. Full variable domain (missing parts from reference TRBV11-2 and TRBJ2-7): EAGVAQSPRYKIIEKRQSVAFWCNPISGHATLYWYQQILGQGPKLLIQFQNNGVVDDSQLPKDRFSAERLKGVDSTLKIQPAKLEDSAVYLCASSLTGPGEQYFGPGTRLTVT.

This clonotype turned up a few times. The rearrangement joins TRBV7-9 to TRBJ2-2; D is perhaps TRBD2 (5 bases). Per the germline V gene, CDR1 is SEHNR and CDR2 is FQNEAQ (reference sequence). V was clipped by 3 bases and J by 7 bases, with 6 bases between them. This CDR3 is built from 12 residues. The CDR3 region is CASSFSVGELFF. The CDR3 DNA follows: TGTGCCAGCAGCTTTAGCGTCGGGGAGCTGTTTTTT.

The chain uses TRBV30 and TRBJ2-7, with no clear D. Per the germline V gene, CDR1 is GTSNPN and CDR2 is SVGIG (reference sequence). V was cut by 7 bases and J by 2 bases, with 9 bases left in between. This CDR3 contains 11 residues. DNA for the CDR3: TGTGCCTTCTCTTTGGCCTACGAGCAGTACTTC. It encodes CAFSLAYEQYF.

This clonotype has only a few counts. This chain joins TRBV6-5 and TRBJ2-7, with a tentative D call TRBD1 (5 bases). The CDR3 has 14 residues. The V gene lost 0 bases and the J gene lost 3 bases, with 9 bases spanning the gap. Germline CDR1 reads MNHEY; CDR2 reads SVGAGI. The CDR3 DNA reads TGTGCCAGCAGTTACTCGGGGCGGCTCTACGAGCAGTACTTC. Residues: CASSYSGRLYEQYF.

This chain joins TRBV19 and TRBJ1-5; no clear D gene. Trimming removed 1 base at V and 2 bases at J, with 9 bases between. This CDR3 is built from 15 residues. CDR1 LNHDA and CDR2 SQIVND come from the germline V gene (reference sequence). The CDR3: CASSIVRAGNQPQHF. DNA for the CDR3: TGTGCCAGTAGTATAGTACGGGCGGGCAATCAGCCCCAGCATTTT.

The rearrangement uses TRBV3-1 and TRBJ2-2; D ambiguous. V gave up 1 base and J gave up 6 bases, with 9 bases separating them. This CDR3 comprises 14 residues. In germline, CDR1 is LGHDT, CDR2 YNNKEL (reference sequence). CDR3 sequence: CASSQAQSSGELFF. CDR3 coding DNA: TGTGCCAGCAGCCAAGCACAGTCGTCCGGGGAGCTGTTTTTT.